The rows below give T cell receptor beta chains drawn from one sample of a study of CD8 T cells in Susac syndrome. TCRdb re-analysed the immunoSEQ multiplex PCR reads in MiXCR, keeping a single row per CDR3 protein. Found here are 120,000 to 150,000 distinct CDR3 sequences, approximately 96% of them singletons; the top ten hold over 0.1%. The sample comprised CD4+ T cells from PBMCs. The source of these receptors is a human donor with multiple sclerosis. The CDR3 runs from the conserved cysteine through the conserved F or W. A D gene is named only where the DNA matches it firmly. A row's size may be missing; if present it is once, few, many or a size class.

>TRBV11-2|.|.|18|TRBJ2-7
CASSPTARPRGVAYEQYF
TGTGCCAGCAGCCCAACTGCCCGGCCGCGGGGTGTCGCCTACGAGCAGTACTTC
>TRBV24-1|.|TRBD1|17|TRBJ2-1
CATSAGGQGARDNEQFF
TGTGCCACCAGTGCCGGAGGACAGGGGGCGCGAGACAATGAGCAGTTCTTC
>TRBV5-5|.|.|14|TRBJ2-7
CASRPSWDGYEQYF
TGTGCCAGCAGACCCAGCTGGGACGGCTACGAGCAGTACTTC
>TRBV4-2|.|TRBD1|18|TRBJ1-5
CASSQGGQGGLGNQPQHF
TGTGCCAGCAGCCAAGGGGGACAGGGGGGACTCGGCAATCAGCCCCAGCATTTT
>TRBV20-1|.|.|16|TRBJ2-6
CSASDHPLSGANVLTF
TGCAGTGCCAGTGACCATCCGCTCTCTGGGGCCAACGTCCTGACTTTC
>TRBV7-2|.|.|14|TRBJ2-7
CASSSRFWAGEQYF
TGTGCCAGCAGCTCACGTTTCTGGGCCGGCGAGCAGTACTTC
>TRBV9|.|TRBD1|17|TRBJ2-7
CASSVATGDRTTYEQYF
TGTGCCAGCAGCGTAGCTACGGGGGACAGGACTACCTACGAGCAGTACTTC
>TRBV4-1|once|.|16|TRBJ1-4
CASSQGWGGTNEKLFF
TGCGCCAGCAGCCAAGGTTGGGGGGGGACTAATGAAAAACTGTTTTTT
>TRBV12-3/TRBV12-4|.|.|11|TRBJ2-1
CASSEDLWEFF
TGTGCCAGCAGTGAGGACCTGTGGGAGTTCTTC
>TRBV12-3/TRBV12-4|.|.|14|TRBJ2-5
CASSQRNGRETRYF
TGTGCCAGCAGTCAACGCAACGGCCGCGAGACCCGGTACTTC
>TRBV9|.|TRBD2|17|TRBJ2-4
CASSVGAGTSGRAVQYF
TGTGCCAGCAGCGTAGGTGCAGGGACTAGCGGGAGGGCTGTTCAGTACTTC
>TRBV3-1|.|TRBD2|15|TRBJ2-3
CASRLSGRRTDTQYF
TGTGCCAGCAGACTTAGCGGGAGGCGCACAGATACGCAGTATTTT
>TRBV18|.|TRBD1|13|TRBJ2-7
CASSPGQINEQYF
TGTGCCAGCTCACCGGGACAGATCAACGAGCAGTACTTC
>TRBV29-1|.|TRBD1|12|TRBJ2-5
CSGWDSQETQYF
TGCAGCGGATGGGACAGTCAAGAGACCCAGTACTTC
>TRBV29-1|.|.|13|TRBJ1-4
CSVASDPPEKLFF
TGCAGCGTTGCGTCGGACCCACCCGAAAAACTGTTTTTT
>TRBV2|.|TRBD2|14|TRBJ2-7
CASSRGGNEYEQYF
TGTGCCAGCAGCCGGGGGGGGAATGAGTACGAGCAGTACTTC
>TRBV5-1|.|.|13|TRBJ2-7
CASSADTRYEQYF
TGCGCCAGCAGCGCGGACACCCGCTACGAGCAGTACTTC
>TRBV12-3/TRBV12-4|.|.|15|TRBJ1-5
CASSTPGLSGQPQHF
TGTGCCAGCAGTACCCCCGGGTTGTCGGGTCAGCCCCAGCATTTT
>TRBV6-5|.|TRBD2|17|TRBJ2-1
CASSYGMTSGGSGEQFF
TGTGCCAGCAGTTACGGAATGACTAGCGGGGGTTCGGGTGAGCAGTTCTTC
>TRBV9|once|.|15|TRBJ2-4
CASSVDDLAKNIQYF
TGTGCCAGCAGCGTAGATGACTTAGCCAAAAACATTCAGTACTTC
>TRBV5-6|.|TRBD1|15|TRBJ2-5
CASSLRTGGSETQYF
TGTGCCAGCAGCTTGAGGACAGGGGGGTCAGAGACCCAGTACTTC
>TRBV2|few|.|14|TRBJ2-3
CASTYGGSTDTQYF
TGTGCCAGCACCTACGGCGGAAGCACAGATACGCAGTATTTT
>TRBV29-1|.|TRBD1|14|TRBJ2-7
CSVERGQGTKEQYF
TGCAGCGTTGAACGAGGACAGGGGACTAAAGAGCAGTACTTC
>TRBV27|.|.|15|TRBJ1-5
CASSLQGIRNQPQHF
TGTGCCAGCAGCCTACAGGGTATCCGCAATCAGCCCCAGCATTTT
>TRBV27|once|.|15|TRBJ2-5
CASSLSGRGVETQYF
TGTGCCAGCAGTTTATCGGGCCGGGGCGTAGAGACCCAGTACTTC
>TRBV27|.|.|17|TRBJ2-2
CASSLISLGAGTGELFF
TGTGCCAGCAGTTTAATTTCCCTCGGGGCGGGCACCGGGGAGCTGTTTTTT
>TRBV6-2/TRBV6-3|once|.|12|TRBJ1-2
CASSDARYGYTF
TGTGCCAGCAGCGACGCGCGCTATGGCTACACCTTC
>TRBV7-3|.|TRBD1|16|TRBJ1-1
CASSRMTGARVTEAFF
TGTGCCAGCAGCCGAATGACAGGGGCTAGGGTCACTGAAGCTTTCTTT
>TRBV7-2|.|.|13|TRBJ2-5
CGGRWLYQETQYF
TGTGGGGGGAGATGGCTGTACCAAGAGACCCAGTACTTC
>TRBV12-3/TRBV12-4|once|TRBD1|15|TRBJ2-7
CASSPQGARVYEQYF
TGTGCCAGCAGTCCCCAGGGGGCTCGAGTCTACGAGCAGTACTTC
>TRBV27|.|.|14|TRBJ2-5
CASSLQGARETQYF
TGTGCCAGCAGTTTACAGGGTGCACGGGAGACCCAGTACTTC
>TRBV24-1|.|TRBD1|13|TRBJ2-7
CATSRDRHDEQYF
TGTGCCACCAGCCGGGACAGACACGACGAGCAGTACTTC
>TRBV7-8|once|.|11|TRBJ1-2
CASSLGPFYTF
TGTGCCAGCAGCTTGGGGCCGTTCTACACCTTC
>TRBV20-1|.|TRBD2|16|TRBJ2-2
CSARSQREARTGELFF
TGCAGTGCTAGGTCGCAGCGGGAGGCTCGCACCGGGGAGCTGTTTTTT
>TRBV6-5|.|.|13|TRBJ2-3
CASLSGSTDTQYF
TGTGCCAGCCTCTCCGGGAGCACAGATACGCAGTATTTT
>TRBV7-6|.|TRBD2|16|TRBJ2-3
CASSPGGGRGTDTQYF
TGTGCCAGCAGCCCGGGAGGCGGGAGAGGTACAGATACGCAGTATTTT
>TRBV20-1|.|.|12|TRBJ2-7
CSAPGATYEQYF
TGCAGTGCCCCGGGAGCTACGTACGAGCAGTACTTC
>TRBV4-2|.|.|16|TRBJ2-7
CASSQAGLDTTYEQYF
TGTGCCAGCAGCCAAGCCGGTCTCGACACTACCTACGAGCAGTACTTC
>TRBV20-1|.|.|16|TRBJ2-3
CSARDGPRTSTDTQYF
TGCAGTGCTAGAGATGGCCCTAGAACTAGCACAGATACGCAGTATTTT
>TRBV14|.|.|13|TRBJ1-5
CASSRGRNQPQHF
TGTGCCAGCTCCAGGGGCCGGAATCAGCCCCAGCATTTT
>TRBV11-2|.|.|14|TRBJ2-5
CASSLGGSRETQYF
TGTGCCAGCAGCTTAGGAGGGTCCCGGGAGACCCAGTACTTC
>TRBV20-1|.|.|14|TRBJ2-5
CSASEEGTQETQYF
TGCAGTGCTAGTGAGGAGGGTACGCAAGAGACCCAGTACTTC
>TRBV19|.|TRBD1|15|TRBJ2-3
CASSPGTGGTDTQYF
TGTGCCAGTAGCCCAGGGACAGGGGGCACAGATACGCAGTATTTT
>TRBV11-1|.|TRBD2|16|TRBJ2-1
CASSFDSGSSYNEQFF
TGTGCCAGCAGCTTCGATAGCGGGAGCTCCTACAATGAGCAGTTCTTC
>TRBV7-2|.|TRBD1|15|TRBJ1-5
CASSLGTGGVGPQHF
TGTGCCAGCAGCTTAGGGACAGGGGGCGTGGGGCCCCAGCATTTT
>TRBV21-1|.|.|19|TRBJ1-1
CASSNKPRGGRLLNTEAFF
TGTGCCAGCAGCAATAAACCCAGGGGGGGACGGTTGCTGAACACTGAAGCTTTCTTT
>TRBV27|.|.|15|TRBJ2-3
CASRPQPGNTDTQYF
TGTGCCAGCAGACCACAGCCCGGGAACACAGATACGCAGTATTTT
>TRBV29-1|.|TRBD2|14|TRBJ2-7
CSVERAGGAYEQYF
TGCAGCGTTGAAAGAGCGGGAGGAGCCTACGAGCAGTACTTC